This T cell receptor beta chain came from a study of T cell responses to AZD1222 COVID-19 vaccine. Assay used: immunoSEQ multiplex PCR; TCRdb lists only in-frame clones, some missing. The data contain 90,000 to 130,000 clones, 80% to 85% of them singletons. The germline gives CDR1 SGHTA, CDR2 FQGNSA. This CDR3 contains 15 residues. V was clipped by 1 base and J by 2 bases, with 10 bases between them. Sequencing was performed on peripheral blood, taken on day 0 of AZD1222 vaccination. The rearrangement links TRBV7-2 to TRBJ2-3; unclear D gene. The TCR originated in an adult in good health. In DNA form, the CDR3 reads TGTGCCAGCAGCTTAGTCGAGGTTTCCACAGATACGCAGTATTTT. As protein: CASSLVEVSTDTQYF.